This entry features one T cell receptor (beta chain) sequence. CDR1 LNHDA and CDR2 SQIVND come from the germline V gene (reference sequence). The ends lost 4 bases at V and 4 bases at J; junction bases unmatched: 6. The CDR3 runs 15 residues. How the authors handled the data: The authors estimated nucleated cell counts from reference gene primer amplification. Sequencing was performed with immunoSEQ multiplex PCR; in TCRdb, only in-frame clones are kept and a portion is missing. V, J and clone size derive from that table, while D and trimming were established from the DNA sequence. This repertoire shows around 300,000 clones, around 87% found once; its top ten account for 1%. These data originate in a study of blood T cell repertoires in COVID-19. Study as a whole: T cells, B-cell-depleted T cells, or PBMCs supplied cDNA or gDNA.

The genes are TRBV19 and TRBJ2-1; 8 bases are shared with TRBD1. The TCR was taken from a man between 45 and 60 years old with active or convalescent COVID-19. Sequences were obtained from peripheral blood. CDR3 nucleotides: TGTGCCAGTAGTACACCGGGACAGGTTTACAATGAGCAGTTCTTC. It yields the protein CASSTPGQVYNEQFF.